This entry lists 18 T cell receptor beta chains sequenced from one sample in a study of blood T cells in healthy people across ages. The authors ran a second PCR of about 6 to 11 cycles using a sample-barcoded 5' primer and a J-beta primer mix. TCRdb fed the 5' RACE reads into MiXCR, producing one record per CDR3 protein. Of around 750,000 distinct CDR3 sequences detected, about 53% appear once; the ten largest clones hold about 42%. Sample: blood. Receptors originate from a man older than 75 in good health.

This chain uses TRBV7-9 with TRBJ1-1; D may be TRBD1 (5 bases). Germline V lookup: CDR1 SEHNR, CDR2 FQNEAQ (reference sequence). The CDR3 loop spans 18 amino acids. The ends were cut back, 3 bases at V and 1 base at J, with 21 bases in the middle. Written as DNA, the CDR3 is TGTGCCAGCAGCTTCCCCCCGGGGCATGGGATTCAGAACACTGAAGCTTTCTTT. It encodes CASSFPPGHGIQNTEAFF.

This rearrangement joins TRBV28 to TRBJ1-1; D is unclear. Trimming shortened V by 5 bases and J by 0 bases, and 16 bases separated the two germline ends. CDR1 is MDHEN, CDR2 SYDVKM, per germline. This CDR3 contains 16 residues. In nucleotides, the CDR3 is TGTGCCAGCAGTCTAGACGATTTAGTCGTGAACACTGAAGCTTTCTTT. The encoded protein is CASSLDDLVVNTEAFF.

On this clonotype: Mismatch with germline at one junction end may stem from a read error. The CDR3 loop reads CASSQDQGQLYEQYF. CDR3 in DNA: TGTGCCAGCAGCCAAGATCAGGGACAGCTGTACGAGCAGTACTTC. The chain carries TRBV4-1 and TRBJ2-4; 7 positions agree with TRBD1. TRBJ2-7 matches the DNA end more closely, so the J call is doubtful. This CDR3 comprises 15 residues. CDR1 is MGHRA and CDR2 is YSYEKL in the germline V gene.

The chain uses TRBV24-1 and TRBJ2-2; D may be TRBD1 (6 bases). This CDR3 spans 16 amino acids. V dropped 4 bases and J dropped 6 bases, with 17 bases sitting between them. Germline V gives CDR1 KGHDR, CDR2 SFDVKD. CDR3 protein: CATSDQGPSWAGELFF. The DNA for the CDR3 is TGTGCCACCAGTGACCAGGGGCCCTCTTGGGCCGGGGAGCTGTTTTTT.

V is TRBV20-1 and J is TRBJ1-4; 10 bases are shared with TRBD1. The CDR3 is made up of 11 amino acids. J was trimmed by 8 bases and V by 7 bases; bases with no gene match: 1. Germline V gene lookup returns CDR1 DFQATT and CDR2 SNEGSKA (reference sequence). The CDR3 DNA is TGCAGTGGGACAGGGGGGGAAAAACTGTTTTTT. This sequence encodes CSGTGGEKLFF.

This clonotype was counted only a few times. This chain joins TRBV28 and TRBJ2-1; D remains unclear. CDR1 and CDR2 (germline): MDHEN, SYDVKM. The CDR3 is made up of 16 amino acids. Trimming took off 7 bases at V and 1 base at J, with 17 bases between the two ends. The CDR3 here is CASNPPGLRSYNEQFF. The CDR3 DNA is TGTGCCAGCAACCCGCCCGGGCTTCGATCCTACAATGAGCAGTTCTTC.

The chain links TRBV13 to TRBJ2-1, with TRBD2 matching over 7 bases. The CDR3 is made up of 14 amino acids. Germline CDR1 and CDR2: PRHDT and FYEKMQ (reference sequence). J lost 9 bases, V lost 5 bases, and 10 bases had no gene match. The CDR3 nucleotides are TGTGCCAGCAGCCAGAGGACTAGAATCACTGAGCAGTTCTTC. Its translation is CASSQRTRITEQFF. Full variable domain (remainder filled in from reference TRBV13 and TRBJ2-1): AAGVIQSPRHLIKEKRETATLKCYPIPRHDTVYWYQQGPGQDPQFLISFYEKMQSDKGSIPDRFSAQQFSDYHSELNMSSLELGDSALYFCASSQRTRITEQFFGPGTRLTVL.

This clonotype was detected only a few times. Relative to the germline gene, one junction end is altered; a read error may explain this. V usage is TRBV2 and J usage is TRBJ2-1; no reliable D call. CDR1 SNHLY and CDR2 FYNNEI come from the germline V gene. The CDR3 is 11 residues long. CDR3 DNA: TGTGCCAGCCAAATGGTCATCGAGCAGTTTTTC. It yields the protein CASQMVIEQFF. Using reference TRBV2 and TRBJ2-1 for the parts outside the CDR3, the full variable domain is EPEVTQTPSHQVTQMGQEVILRCVPISNHLYFYWYRQILGQKVEFLVSFYNNEISEKSEIFDDQFSVERPDGSNFTLKIRSTKLEDSAMYFCASQMVIEQFFGPGTRLTVL.

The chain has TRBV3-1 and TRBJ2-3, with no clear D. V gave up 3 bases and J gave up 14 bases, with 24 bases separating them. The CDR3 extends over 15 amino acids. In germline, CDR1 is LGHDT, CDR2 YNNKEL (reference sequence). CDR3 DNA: TGTGCCAGCAGCCACACGAGCAGCTTGAGCAGACACGCGTATTTT. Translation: CASSHTSSLSRHAYF.

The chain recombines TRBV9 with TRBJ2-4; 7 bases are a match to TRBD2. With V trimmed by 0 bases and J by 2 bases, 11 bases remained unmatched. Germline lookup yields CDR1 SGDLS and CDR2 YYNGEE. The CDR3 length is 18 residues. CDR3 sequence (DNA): TGTGCCAGCAGCGTAGCTTGGCTAGTCGGGGGGACCAAAAACATTCAGTACTTC. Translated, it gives CASSVAWLVGGTKNIQYF.

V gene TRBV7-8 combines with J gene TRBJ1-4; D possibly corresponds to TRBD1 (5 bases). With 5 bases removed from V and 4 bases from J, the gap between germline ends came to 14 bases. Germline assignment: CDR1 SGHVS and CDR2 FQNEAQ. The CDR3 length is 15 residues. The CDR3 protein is CASSPGHSGNEKLFF. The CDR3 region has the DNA TGTGCCAGCAGCCCAGGACACTCGGGTAATGAAAAACTGTTTTTT.

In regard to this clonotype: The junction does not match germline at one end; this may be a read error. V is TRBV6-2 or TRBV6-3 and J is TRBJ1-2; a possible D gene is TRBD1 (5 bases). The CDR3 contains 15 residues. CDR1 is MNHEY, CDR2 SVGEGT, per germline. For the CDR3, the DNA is TGTGCCAGTAGTTGGGACGGGGCGGAGCGCTATGGCTACACCTTC. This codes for CASSWDGAERYGYTF.

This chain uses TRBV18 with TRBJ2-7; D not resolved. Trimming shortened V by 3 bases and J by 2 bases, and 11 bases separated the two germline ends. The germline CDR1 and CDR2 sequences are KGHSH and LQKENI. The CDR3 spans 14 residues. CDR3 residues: CASSPNTEAYEQYF. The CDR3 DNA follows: TGTGCCAGCTCACCTAACACAGAAGCCTACGAGCAGTACTTC.

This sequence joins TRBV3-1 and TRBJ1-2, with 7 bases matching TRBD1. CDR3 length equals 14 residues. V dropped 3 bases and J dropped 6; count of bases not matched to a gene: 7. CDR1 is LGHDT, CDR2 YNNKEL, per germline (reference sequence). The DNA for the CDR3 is TGTGCCAGCAGCCATGGAGGGGGCGGGAATGGCTACACCTTC. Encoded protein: CASSHGGGGNGYTF.

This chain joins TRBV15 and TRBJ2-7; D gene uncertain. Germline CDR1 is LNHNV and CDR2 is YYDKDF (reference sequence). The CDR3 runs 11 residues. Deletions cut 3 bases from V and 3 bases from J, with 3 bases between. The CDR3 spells CATSRSYEQYF. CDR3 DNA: TGTGCCACCAGCAGGAGCTACGAGCAGTACTTC.

The CDR3 nucleotides are TGTGCCAGCAGACCCACGACTAGCTTGAGCTCCTACGAGCAGTACTTC. The encoded protein is CASRPTTSLSSYEQYF. The chain employs TRBV6-2 or TRBV6-3 and TRBJ2-7; 7 bases line up with TRBD2. V was clipped by 6 bases and J by 0 bases; unmatched bases: 11. Germline CDR1 is MNHEY and CDR2 is SVGEGT. This CDR3 contains 16 residues.

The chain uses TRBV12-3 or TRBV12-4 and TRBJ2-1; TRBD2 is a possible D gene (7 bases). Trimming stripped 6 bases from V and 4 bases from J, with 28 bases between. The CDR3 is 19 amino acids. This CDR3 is CASSRRGGGAGEVYNEQFF. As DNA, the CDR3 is TGTGCCAGCAGCCGAAGGGGGGGGGGAGCCGGGGAGGTATACAATGAGCAGTTCTTC.

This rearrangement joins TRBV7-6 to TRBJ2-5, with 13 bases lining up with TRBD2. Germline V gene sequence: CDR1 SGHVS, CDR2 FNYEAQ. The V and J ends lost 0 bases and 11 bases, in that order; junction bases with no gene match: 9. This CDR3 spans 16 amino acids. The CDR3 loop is CASSLAGTSGVHGQYF. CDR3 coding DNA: TGTGCCAGCAGCTTAGCCGGGACTAGCGGGGTCCATGGGCAGTACTTC.